The 23 T cell receptor beta chains below come from one sample, sequenced in a study of T cell responses to AZD1222 COVID-19 vaccine. TCRdb's table, derived via immunoSEQ multiplex PCR, lists solely in-frame clones and lacks some. The sample contains roughly 160,000 clones, 90% to 95% of which appear only once. Source: peripheral blood, taken on day 0 of AZD1222 vaccination. The receptor set was obtained from an adult in good health.

This clone appeared a single time. V gene TRBV29-1 combines with J gene TRBJ2-2; 7 bases are shared with TRBD2. The CDR3 is made up of 14 amino acids. Germline CDR1 and CDR2: SQVTM and ANQGSEA. V was clipped by 5 bases and J by 5 bases; unmatched bases: 8. The DNA for the CDR3 is TGCAGCGTTCAAGGGCAGGGAGGGACCGGGGAGCTGTTTTTT. The encoded protein is CSVQGQGGTGELFF.

This chain connects TRBV12-3 or TRBV12-4 to TRBJ1-1, with TRBD1 matching 8 bases. The CDR3 is made up of 12 amino acids. Unmatched junction bases numbered 4, after V lost 3 bases and J lost 10 bases. In nucleotides, the CDR3 is TGTGCCAGCAGTTTCTTGACAGGGGCAGCTTTCTTT. Its translation: CASSFLTGAAFF.

V is TRBV29-1 and J is TRBJ2-7; D not certain. Germline CDR1 reads SQVTM; CDR2 reads ANQGSEA. The CDR3 is 13 residues long. V lost 0 bases and J lost 0, with 6 bases in between. CDR3 amino acids: CSVEESLSYEQYF. As DNA, the CDR3 is TGCAGCGTTGAAGAATCCCTCTCCTACGAGCAGTACTTC.

The chain has TRBV11-3 and TRBJ1-3; D is ambiguous. V lost 1 base and J 0 bases, leaving 7 bases between the germline ends. Per germline, CDR1 SGHNT and CDR2 YENEEA. This CDR3 is built from 15 residues. The CDR3 is CASSLVKGSGNTIYF. CDR3 bases: TGTGCCAGCAGCTTAGTCAAGGGCTCTGGAAACACCATATATTTT.

The chain employs TRBV7-9 and TRBJ1-3, with a weak D call TRBD1 (6 bases). CDR3 length: 15 residues. Germline V lookup: CDR1 SEHNR, CDR2 FQNEAQ (reference sequence). The V end lost 10 bases, the J end lost 5 bases, and 21 bases lay between the germline ends. CDR3 sequence: CAINSLGTLRNTIYF. The CDR3 coding sequence is TGTGCCATCAATTCGTTAGGGACATTAAGAAACACCATATATTTT.

The chain links TRBV6-5 to TRBJ1-1, with a possible D match to TRBD1 (6 bases). The V gene lost 9 bases and the J gene lost 3 bases, with 17 bases spanning the gap. The CDR3 is 14 residues long. Germline lookup yields CDR1 MNHEY and CDR2 SVGAGI. The CDR3: CASGLRGADTEAFF. DNA of the CDR3: TGTGCCAGTGGACTACGGGGGGCGGACACTGAAGCTTTCTTT.

The rearrangement joins TRBV5-8 to TRBJ1-2; no clear D gene. CDR1 is SGHTS, CDR2 YDEGEE, per germline. Trimming removed 0 bases from V and 4 bases from J, with 13 bases in between. The CDR3 length is 15 residues. The CDR3 region has the DNA TGTGCCAGCAGCTTGGGGACGCGTGCGGCCTATGGCTACACCTTC. Protein: CASSLGTRAAYGYTF.

The chain recombines TRBV2 with TRBJ2-1; D is undetermined. Germline values: CDR1 SNHLY, CDR2 FYNNEI. This CDR3 is 12 amino acids long. V was cut by 2 bases and J by 8 bases, with 7 bases left in between. The CDR3: CASSELAYEQFF. The CDR3 DNA is TGTGCCAGCAGTGAATTGGCGTATGAGCAGTTCTTC.

The V gene is TRBV3-1 (or the pseudogene TRBV3-2), the J gene TRBJ1-1; D is perhaps TRBD1 (6 bases). The V gene lost 5 bases and the J gene lost 4 bases, with 11 bases spanning the gap. The CDR3 runs to 13 residues. The V gene's germline CDR1 is LGHDT and CDR2 YNNKEL (reference sequence). The CDR3 reads CASSKGGPTEAFF. The CDR3 nucleotides are TGTGCCAGCAGCAAGGGGGGTCCCACTGAAGCTTTCTTT.

This clone was counted between two and nine times. The chain has TRBV7-2 and TRBJ1-2; 7 positions agree with TRBD1. The CDR3 length is 14 residues. The trim removed 5 bases at V and 4 bases at J, leaving 7 bases unmatched. The germline V gene has CDR1 SGHTA and CDR2 FQGNSA. This CDR3 is CASSPGQVVYGYTF. The DNA for the CDR3 is TGTGCCAGCAGCCCTGGACAGGTAGTCTATGGCTACACCTTC.

The genes are TRBV4-1 and TRBJ2-1; TRBD1 is a possible D gene (6 bases). V lost 1 base, J lost 0 bases, and 10 bases lay in between. Germline V gene data show CDR1 as MGHRA and CDR2 as YSYEKL. The CDR3 length is 16 residues. The CDR3 spells CASSQVQGSSYNEQFF. CDR3 bases: TGCGCCAGCAGCCAAGTTCAGGGGAGCTCCTACAATGAGCAGTTCTTC.

This CDR3 is CASSWGVQGDTEAFF. DNA for the CDR3: TGTGCCAGCAGCTGGGGAGTACAGGGGGATACTGAAGCTTTCTTT. The chain combines TRBV6-5 with TRBJ1-1; 8 bases are shared with TRBD1. Trimming cost V 6 bases and J 5 bases; bases outside gene matches: 11. The length of the CDR3 is 15 residues. Germline V gene sequence: CDR1 MNHEY, CDR2 SVGAGI.

This sequence joins TRBV4-1 and TRBJ2-1, with D possibly being TRBD1 or TRBD2 (6 bases each). V was trimmed by 1 base and J by 4 bases, leaving 11 bases between them. Germline V CDR1 and CDR2: MGHRA, YSYEKL. This CDR3 comprises 15 residues. CDR3 residues: CASSQGRGTYNEQFF. In DNA form, the CDR3 reads TGCGCCAGCAGCCAAGGGAGGGGGACATACAATGAGCAGTTCTTC.

The gene calls are TRBV18 and TRBJ1-2; D not resolved. From germline, CDR1 is KGHSH and CDR2 LQKENI. This CDR3 region has 17 residues. V lost 3 bases and J 6 bases, leaving 23 bases between the germline ends. The CDR3 bases are TGTGCCAGCTCACCGGCGGGTAGTACCTCTTATCCCAATGGCTACACCTTC. This sequence encodes CASSPAGSTSYPNGYTF.

The J gene is TRBJ1-2, the V gene TRBV19; the D is unclear. V gave up 2 bases and J gave up 4 bases, with 8 bases separating them. Germline V lookup: CDR1 LNHDA, CDR2 SQIVND (reference sequence). The CDR3 contains 13 residues. CDR3 DNA sequence: TGTGCCAGTAGTATACGTTCGCGCTATGGCTACACCTTC. It is translated as CASSIRSRYGYTF.

The chain is built from TRBV6-5 and TRBJ1-6; D uncertain. The CDR3 runs to 15 residues. V was cut by 1 base and J by 7 bases, with 11 bases left in between. Germline CDR1 is MNHEY and CDR2 is SVGAGI. CDR3 nucleotides: TGTGCCAGCAGTTACTACAGCGCTAGAAATTCACCCCTCCACTTT. Amino acids: CASSYYSARNSPLHF.

CDR3 sequence reads: CASSYGTADSNEQFF. Here the CDR3 DNA reads TGTGCCAGCAGTTACGGGACCGCCGACAGCAATGAGCAGTTCTTC. This chain links TRBV6-2 or TRBV6-3 with TRBJ2-1; either TRBD1 or TRBD2 may fit D (5 bases each). CDR1 is MNHEY and CDR2 is SVGEGT in the germline V gene. V was clipped by 2 bases and J by 6 bases, with 14 bases between them. This CDR3 is 15 amino acids long.

The V and J genes are TRBV5-1 and TRBJ1-6; no reliable D call. Germline CDR1 reads SGHRS; CDR2 reads YFSETQ. V was trimmed by 7 bases and J by 7 bases, leaving 15 bases between them. The CDR3 has 14 amino acids. The CDR3 DNA reads TGCGCCAGCGCTGAAGGGTTTGTGAATTCACCCCTCCACTTT. This encodes CASAEGFVNSPLHF.

This chain links TRBV2 with TRBJ1-2; D is possibly TRBD1 (6 bases). Per the germline V gene, CDR1 is SNHLY and CDR2 is FYNNEI. This CDR3 region has 14 residues. Deletions cut 6 bases from V and 3 bases from J, with 14 bases between. CDR3 in amino acids: CASRETGTDYGYTF. In DNA form, the CDR3 reads TGTGCCAGCAGGGAAACAGGGACGGACTATGGCTACACCTTC. Full variable domain (remainder filled in from reference TRBV2 and TRBJ1-2): EPEVTQTPSHQVTQMGQEVILRCVPISNHLYFYWYRQILGQKVEFLVSFYNNEISEKSEIFDDQFSVERPDGSNFTLKIRSTKLEDSAMYFCASRETGTDYGYTFGSGTRLTVV.

The gene calls are TRBV18 and TRBJ2-3; 13 positions match TRBD2. The CDR3 is 15 amino acids. CDR1 KGHSH and CDR2 LQKENI come from the germline V gene. Unmatched junction bases numbered 2, after V lost 4 bases and J lost 4 bases. The CDR3 DNA sequence: TGTGCCAGCTCACGACTAGCGGGGGGTTCAGATACGCAGTATTTT. Encoded protein: CASSRLAGGSDTQYF.

This rearrangement joins TRBV2 to TRBJ1-5; 12 bases are a match to TRBD1. V lost 6 bases to trimming and J lost 1 base; unmatched junction nucleotides: 13. This CDR3 has 19 amino acids. Germline assignment: CDR1 SNHLY and CDR2 FYNNEI. The DNA of the CDR3 is TGTGCCAGCAGCGCTCCCCGGGACAGGGGGCTATACAGCAATCAGCCCCAGCATTTT. Protein sequence: CASSAPRDRGLYSNQPQHF.

The chain joins TRBV6-5 to TRBJ1-5, with TRBD1 as a possible D gene (6 bases). Germline values: CDR1 MNHEY, CDR2 SVGAGI. Trimming stripped 11 bases from V and 7 bases from J, with 18 bases between. The CDR3 is 13 amino acids. In DNA, the CDR3 is TGTGCCTCCAGAACAGGGTACGACCAGCCCCAGCATTTT. Translated, it gives CASRTGYDQPQHF.

This chain joins TRBV18 and TRBJ2-3; 12 bases align to TRBD1. V lost 3 bases, J lost 3 bases, and 7 bases stayed unmatched. From germline, CDR1 is KGHSH and CDR2 LQKENI. This CDR3 is built from 17 residues. The DNA for the CDR3 is TGTGCCAGCTCACCGCCTGGGACAGGGGGCGCGACAGATACGCAGTATTTT. This codes for CASSPPGTGGATDTQYF.